This TCR beta chain was sequenced during a study of Ad26.COV2.S vaccination and SARS-CoV-2 variants. V shed 3 bases and J shed 3 bases, with 22 bases lying between them. This CDR3 comprises 18 residues. The germline CDR1 and CDR2 sequences are SGHTA and FQGNSA. Using immunoSEQ multiplex PCR, the repertoire was profiled, and TCRdb retains in-frame clones only, with some absent. The data hold more than 300,000 clones, with around 89% observed a single time. Noted treatment: some 19 received Ad26.COV2.S at low or high dose, single or two shots; five or six received placebo; per-sample allocation not given. It was on day 63 after the first vaccine or placebo injection that samples were taken. About this clone: Its cognate antigen is unknown.

Findings and limits, study-wide: Vaccine and placebo recipients had comparable breadth of non-spike TCRs.

The source material was peripheral blood, sampled in a trial of Ad26.COV2.S vaccine versus placebo. The receptor was derived from a person aged 18-65 years who received the Ad26.COV2.S COVID-19 vaccine or a placebo. V gene TRBV7-2 combines with J gene TRBJ2-3; tentative D call: TRBD2 (7 bases). CDR3: CASSFGAWGGRRTDTQYF. Written as DNA, the CDR3 is TGTGCCAGCAGCTTCGGCGCCTGGGGGGGCAGGCGGACAGATACGCAGTATTTT.